The clone carrying this T cell receptor beta chain has only one observation. Germline-derived CDR1 and CDR2 are KGHDR and SFDVKD. V was pared by 5 bases and J by 4 bases, with 11 bases between. This CDR3 is built from 14 residues. The source of the sample is a study of blood T cell repertoires in COVID-19. Study summary: Samples of COVID-19 (acute and convalescent) were obtained from the United States, Italy and Spain.

TCRdb keeps only in-frame clones here, not all; method: immunoSEQ multiplex PCR. The table lists around 310,000 clones, 88% of them singletons. Each participant's cohort was designated according to participant-reported clinical history. Symptom resolution, clearance, or two negative PCRs marked donors in Cohort 3 as recovered. Sequenced sample: PBMCs or T cells enriched from blood (not recorded which). The chain couples TRBV24-1 to TRBJ2-1, with unresolved D. The clonotype was recovered from a man aged 25 to 40 who had recovered from COVID-19. The CDR3 DNA sequence: TGTGCCACCAGTGGTCTACTATCGTACAATGAGCAGTTCTTC. Protein product: CATSGLLSYNEQFF.